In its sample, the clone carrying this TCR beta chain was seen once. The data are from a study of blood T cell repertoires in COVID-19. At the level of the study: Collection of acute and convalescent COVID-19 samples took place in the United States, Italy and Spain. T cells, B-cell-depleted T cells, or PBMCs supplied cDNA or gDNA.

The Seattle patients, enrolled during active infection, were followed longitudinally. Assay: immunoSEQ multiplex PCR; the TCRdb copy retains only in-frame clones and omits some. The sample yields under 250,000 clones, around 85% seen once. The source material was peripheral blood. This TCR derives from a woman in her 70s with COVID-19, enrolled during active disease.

The CDR3 sequence is CASSHGQGPNTEAFF. The CDR3 DNA is TGCGCCAGCAGCCATGGACAGGGGCCGAACACTGAAGCTTTCTTT. The V call is TRBV4-1, the J call TRBJ1-1; 9 bases are shared with TRBD1. With V trimmed by 3 bases and J by 1 base, 3 bases remained unmatched. The germline CDR1 and CDR2 sequences are MGHRA and YSYEKL. The CDR3 extends over 15 amino acids.